This TCR beta chain originates from a study of blood T cells in healthy people across ages. The CDR3 is made up of 14 amino acids. Germline V lookup: CDR1 KGHSH, CDR2 LQKENI. Using a J-beta primer mix together with a sample-barcoded 5' primer, a second PCR was run for about 6 to 11 cycles. Per-sample output comprised a minimum of 2.5 million paired-end reads containing CDR3. MiXCR was run by TCRdb on the 5' RACE reads, yielding one entry per CDR3 protein. The table lists some 1.6 million distinct CDR3 sequences, about 31% of them singletons. With regard to this clonotype: The antigen is not known. The junction and the germline gene differ at one end; a read error may be behind it.

Study-wide results and limits: Observed TCR beta diversity per million T cells went down as age went up. This fall followed a roughly linear course with age. Comparison with aged donors showed that long-lived donors had more naive CD4+ cells and higher diversity.

This sequence was found in a woman aged 25 to 39 in good health. Input material: blood. The chain combines TRBV18 with TRBJ2-4; 9 bases match TRBD2. The CDR3, as DNA: TGTGCCAGCTCGCCGGGACTAGCATCTAACGAGCAGTATTTC. Translated, it gives CASSPGLASNEQYF.